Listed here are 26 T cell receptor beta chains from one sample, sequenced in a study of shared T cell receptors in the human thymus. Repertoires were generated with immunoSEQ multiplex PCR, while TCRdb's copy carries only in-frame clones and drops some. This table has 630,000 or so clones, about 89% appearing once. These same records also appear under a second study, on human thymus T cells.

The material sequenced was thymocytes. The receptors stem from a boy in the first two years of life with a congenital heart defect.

The DNA of the CDR3 is TGCGCCAGCAGCTCGGACACACTAGCGGGAGCCTCGGCAGATACGCAGTATTTT. It translates to CASSSDTLAGASADTQYF. J is TRBJ2-3 and V is TRBV5-1; 11 bases align to TRBD2. The CDR3 has 18 residues. Germline CDR1 SGHRS, CDR2 YFSETQ. Trimming took 3 bases from V and 4 from J; bases not matched to a gene: 13.

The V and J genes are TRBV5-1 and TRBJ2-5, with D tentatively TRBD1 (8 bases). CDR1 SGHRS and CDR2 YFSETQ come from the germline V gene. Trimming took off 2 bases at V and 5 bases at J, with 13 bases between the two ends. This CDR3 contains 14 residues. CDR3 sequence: CASSLTGGEETQYF. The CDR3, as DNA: TGCGCCAGCAGCTTAACAGGGGGGGAGGAGACCCAGTACTTC.

The CDR3 nucleotides are TGCGCCAGCAGCGCCAGGGGCTCTGGAAACACCATATATTTT. As protein: CASSARGSGNTIYF. The chain carries TRBV5-1 and TRBJ1-3, with D possibly matching TRBD1 (6 bases). This CDR3 is built from 14 residues. The V end lost 4 bases, the J end lost 0 bases, and 8 bases lay between the germline ends. Per the germline V gene, CDR1 is SGHRS and CDR2 is YFSETQ.

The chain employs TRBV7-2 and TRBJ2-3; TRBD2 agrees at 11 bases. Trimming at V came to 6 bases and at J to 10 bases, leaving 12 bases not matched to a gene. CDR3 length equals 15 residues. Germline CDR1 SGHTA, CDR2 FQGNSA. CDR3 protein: CASSLSGGASVAQYF. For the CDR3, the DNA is TGTGCCAGCAGTCTTAGCGGGGGGGCCTCCGTTGCGCAGTATTTT. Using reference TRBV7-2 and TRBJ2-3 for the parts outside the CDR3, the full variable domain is GAGVSQSPSNKVTEKGKDVELRCDPISGHTALYWYRQSLGQGLEFLIYFQGNSAPDKSGLPSDRFSAERTGGSVSTLTIQRTQQEDSAVYLCASSLSGGASVAQYFGPGTRLTVL.

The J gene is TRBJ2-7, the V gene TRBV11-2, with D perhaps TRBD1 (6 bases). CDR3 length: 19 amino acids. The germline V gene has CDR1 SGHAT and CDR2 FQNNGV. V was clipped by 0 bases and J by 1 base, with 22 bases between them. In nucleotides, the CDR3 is TGTGCCAGCAGCTTAGATGTCGCGGCAGGGGCGAAATCATCCTACGAGCAGTACTTC. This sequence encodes CASSLDVAAGAKSSYEQYF.

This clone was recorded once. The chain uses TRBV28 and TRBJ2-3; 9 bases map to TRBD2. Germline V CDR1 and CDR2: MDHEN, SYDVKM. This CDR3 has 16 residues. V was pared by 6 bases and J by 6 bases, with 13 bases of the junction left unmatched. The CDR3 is CASRHIGTSRRDTQYF. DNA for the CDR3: TGTGCCAGCAGGCACATCGGGACTAGCAGGAGGGATACGCAGTATTTT.

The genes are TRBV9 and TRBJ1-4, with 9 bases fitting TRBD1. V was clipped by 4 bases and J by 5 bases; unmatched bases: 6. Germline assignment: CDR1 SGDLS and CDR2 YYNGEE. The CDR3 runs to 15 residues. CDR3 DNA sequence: TGTGCCAGCAGCTTTAGGGGACAGGGAAATGAAAAACTGTTTTTT. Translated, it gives CASSFRGQGNEKLFF.

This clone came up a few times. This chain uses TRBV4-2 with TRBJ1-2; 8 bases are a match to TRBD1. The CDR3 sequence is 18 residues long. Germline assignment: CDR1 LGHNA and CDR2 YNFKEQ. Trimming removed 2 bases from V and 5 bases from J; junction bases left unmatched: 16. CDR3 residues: CASSQTTNGQGELYGYTF. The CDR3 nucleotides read TGTGCCAGCAGCCAAACAACGAACGGACAGGGAGAACTTTATGGCTACACCTTC.

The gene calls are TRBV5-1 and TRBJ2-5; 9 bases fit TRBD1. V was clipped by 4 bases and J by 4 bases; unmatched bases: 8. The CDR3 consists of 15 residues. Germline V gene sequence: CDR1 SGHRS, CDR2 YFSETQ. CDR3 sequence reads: CASSGWTGVGETQYF. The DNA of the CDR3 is TGCGCCAGCAGCGGGTGGACAGGGGTAGGAGAGACCCAGTACTTC.

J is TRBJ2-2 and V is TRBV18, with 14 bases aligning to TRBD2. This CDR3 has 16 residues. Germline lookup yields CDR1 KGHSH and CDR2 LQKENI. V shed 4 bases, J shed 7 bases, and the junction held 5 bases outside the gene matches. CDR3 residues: CASSRQGLAGVGELFF. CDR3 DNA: TGTGCCAGCTCACGACAGGGACTAGCGGGAGTCGGGGAGCTGTTTTTT.

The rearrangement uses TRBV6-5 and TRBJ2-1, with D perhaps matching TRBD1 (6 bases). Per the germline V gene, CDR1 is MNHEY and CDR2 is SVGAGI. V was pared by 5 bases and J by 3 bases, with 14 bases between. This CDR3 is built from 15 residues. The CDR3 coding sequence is TGTGCCAGCAGTACCGGACAGAGTATCTACAATGAGCAGTTCTTC. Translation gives CASSTGQSIYNEQFF.

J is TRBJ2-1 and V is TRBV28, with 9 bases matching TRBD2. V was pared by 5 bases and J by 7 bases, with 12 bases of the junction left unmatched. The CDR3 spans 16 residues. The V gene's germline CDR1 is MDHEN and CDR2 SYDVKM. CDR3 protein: CASSPTLVAGVNEQFF. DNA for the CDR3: TGTGCCAGCAGTCCCACCTTGGTAGCGGGGGTAAATGAGCAGTTCTTC.

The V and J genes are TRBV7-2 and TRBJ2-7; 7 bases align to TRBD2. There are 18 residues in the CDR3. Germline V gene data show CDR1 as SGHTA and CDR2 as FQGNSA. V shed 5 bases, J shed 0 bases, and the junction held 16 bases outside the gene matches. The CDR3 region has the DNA TGTGCCAGCAGCCAGCAGCCCCCCCGGTTAGCGGGCTCCTACGAGCAGTACTTC. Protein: CASSQQPPRLAGSYEQYF.

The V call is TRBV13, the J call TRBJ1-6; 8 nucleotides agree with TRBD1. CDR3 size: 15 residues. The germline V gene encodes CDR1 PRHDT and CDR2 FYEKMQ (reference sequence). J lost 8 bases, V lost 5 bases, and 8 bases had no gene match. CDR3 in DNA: TGTGCCAGCAGCCTAAGGACAGGGCGGGATTCACCCCTCCACTTT. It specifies CASSLRTGRDSPLHF.

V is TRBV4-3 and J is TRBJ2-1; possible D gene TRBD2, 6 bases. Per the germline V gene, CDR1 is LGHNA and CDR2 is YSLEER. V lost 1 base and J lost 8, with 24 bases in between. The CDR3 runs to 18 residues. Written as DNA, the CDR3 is TGCGCCAGCAGCCAAGGATCCAGACTAGATAGTAAATTCGATGAGCAGTTCTTC. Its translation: CASSQGSRLDSKFDEQFF.

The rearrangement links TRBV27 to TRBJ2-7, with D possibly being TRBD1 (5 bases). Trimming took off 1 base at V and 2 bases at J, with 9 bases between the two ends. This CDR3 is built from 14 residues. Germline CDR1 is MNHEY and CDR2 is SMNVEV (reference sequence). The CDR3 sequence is CASSLWGRAYEQYF. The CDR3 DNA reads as TGTGCCAGCAGTTTATGGGGCAGAGCCTACGAGCAGTACTTC.

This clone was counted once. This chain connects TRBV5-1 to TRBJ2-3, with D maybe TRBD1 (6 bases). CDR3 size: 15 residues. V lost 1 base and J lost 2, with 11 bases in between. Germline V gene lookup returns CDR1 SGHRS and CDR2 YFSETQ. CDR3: CASSLRDIYTDTQYF. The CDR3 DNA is TGCGCCAGCAGCTTGCGGGACATCTACACAGATACGCAGTATTTT.

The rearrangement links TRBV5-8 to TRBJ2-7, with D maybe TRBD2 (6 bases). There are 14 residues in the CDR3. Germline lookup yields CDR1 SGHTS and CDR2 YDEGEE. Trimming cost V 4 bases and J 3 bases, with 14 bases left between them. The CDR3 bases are TGTGCCAGCAGCAGCCACCGGGACTGCTACGAGCAGTACTTC. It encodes CASSSHRDCYEQYF.

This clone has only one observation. In DNA, the CDR3 is TGTGCCAGCAGTTTGGCCTCAACAGGGTCCCACGAGCAGTACTTC. This gives the protein CASSLASTGSHEQYF. This sequence joins TRBV28 and TRBJ2-7, with a tentative D call TRBD1 (6 bases). Germline V CDR1 and CDR2: MDHEN, SYDVKM. Trimming stripped 3 bases from V and 5 bases from J, with 17 bases between. The CDR3 has 15 amino acids.

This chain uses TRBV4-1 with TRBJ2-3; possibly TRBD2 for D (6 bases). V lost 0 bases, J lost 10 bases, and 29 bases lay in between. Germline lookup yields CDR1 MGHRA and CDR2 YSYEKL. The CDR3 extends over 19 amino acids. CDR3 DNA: TGCGCCAGCAGCCAAGATACTGCGGCGACTTCTTCGGGGGTTCGTTCGCAGTATTTT. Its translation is CASSQDTAATSSGVRSQYF.

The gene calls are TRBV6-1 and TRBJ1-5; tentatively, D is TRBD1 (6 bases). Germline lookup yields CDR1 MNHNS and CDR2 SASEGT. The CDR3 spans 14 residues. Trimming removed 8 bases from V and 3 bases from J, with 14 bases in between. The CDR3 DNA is TGTGCCAGCGGACCGACAGGTTCCAATCAGCCCCAGCATTTT. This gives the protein CASGPTGSNQPQHF.

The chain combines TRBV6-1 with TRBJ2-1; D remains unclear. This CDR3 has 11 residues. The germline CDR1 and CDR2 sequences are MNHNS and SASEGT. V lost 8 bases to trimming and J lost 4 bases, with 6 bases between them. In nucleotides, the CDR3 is TGTGCCAGCGTAGAGTACAATGAGCAGTTCTTC. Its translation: CASVEYNEQFF.

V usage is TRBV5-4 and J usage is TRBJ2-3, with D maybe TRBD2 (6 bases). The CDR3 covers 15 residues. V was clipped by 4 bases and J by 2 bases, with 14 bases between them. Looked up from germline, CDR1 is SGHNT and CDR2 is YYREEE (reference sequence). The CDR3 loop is CASSDRLGNTDTQYF. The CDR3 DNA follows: TGTGCCAGCAGCGACAGACTAGGGAACACAGATACGCAGTATTTT.

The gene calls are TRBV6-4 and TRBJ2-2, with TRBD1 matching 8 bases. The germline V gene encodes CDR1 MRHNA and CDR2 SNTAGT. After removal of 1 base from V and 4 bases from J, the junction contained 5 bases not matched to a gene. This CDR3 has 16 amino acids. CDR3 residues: CASSDCGTGPTGELFF. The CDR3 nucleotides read TGTGCCAGCAGTGACTGCGGGACAGGCCCCACCGGGGAGCTGTTTTTT.

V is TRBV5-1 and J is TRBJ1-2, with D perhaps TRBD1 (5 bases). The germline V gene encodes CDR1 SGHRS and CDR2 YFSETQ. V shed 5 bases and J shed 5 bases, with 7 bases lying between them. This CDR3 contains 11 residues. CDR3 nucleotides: TGCGCCAGCAGGGGGGGTTATGGCTACACCTTC. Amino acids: CASRGGYGYTF.

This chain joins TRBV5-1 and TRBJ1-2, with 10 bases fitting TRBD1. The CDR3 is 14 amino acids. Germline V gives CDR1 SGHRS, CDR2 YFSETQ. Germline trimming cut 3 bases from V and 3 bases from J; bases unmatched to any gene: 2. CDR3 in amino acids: CASSWGTGDYGYTF. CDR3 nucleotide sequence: TGCGCCAGCAGCTGGGGGACAGGGGACTATGGCTACACCTTC.